Listed below are T cell receptor beta chains from one sample, sequenced in a study of T-cell memory formation after mild COVID-19. A single record per CDR3 protein comes from TCRdb applying MiXCR to the 5' RACE reads. The sample has 530,000 or so distinct CDR3 sequences, approximately 15% seen once. Sequencing input: PBMCs or a T cell subset sorted from them (not recorded which). Receptor source: an adult woman who had mild COVID-19 (a few samples of this study predate the infection). Cell type and time point are not known. Each CDR3 is given with its conserved first and last residue. Each record gives: J gene, V gene, clone size, D gene, CDR3 protein, CDR3 DNA. The D gene is left open where the match is weak. Only part of the rows carry a size: once, few, many, or a class if the clone is expanded.

j_call: TRBJ2-5
v_call: TRBV7-2
clone_size: NA
d_call: NA
cdr3_aa: CASSGAGRQETQYF
cdr3_nt: TGTGCCAGCAGCGGGGCGGGACGGCAAGAGACCCAGTACTTC

j_call: TRBJ1-5
v_call: TRBV7-9
clone_size: NA
d_call: NA
cdr3_aa: CASSLAIGSYSNQPQHF
cdr3_nt: TGTGCCAGCAGCTTAGCGATTGGCAGTTATAGCAATCAGCCCCAGCATTTT

j_call: TRBJ2-7
v_call: TRBV7-9
clone_size: NA
d_call: TRBD2
cdr3_aa: CASSFTSVHEQYF
cdr3_nt: TGTGCCAGCAGCTTCACTAGCGTCCACGAGCAGTACTTC

j_call: TRBJ2-1
v_call: TRBV7-2
clone_size: few
d_call: NA
cdr3_aa: CASSFQAIAGGAGHEQFF
cdr3_nt: TGTGCCAGCAGCTTTCAGGCGATAGCAGGGGGGGCCGGCCATGAGCAGTTCTTC

j_call: TRBJ1-1
v_call: TRBV30
clone_size: few
d_call: NA
cdr3_aa: CAWRLETGNTEAFF
cdr3_nt: TGTGCCTGGAGACTGGAGACAGGGAACACTGAAGCTTTCTTT

j_call: TRBJ2-3
v_call: TRBV21-1
clone_size: NA
d_call: NA
cdr3_aa: CASSKSAQYTDTQYF
cdr3_nt: TGTGCCAGCAGCAAATCCGCGCAGTACACAGATACGCAGTATTTT

j_call: TRBJ1-1
v_call: TRBV12-3/TRBV12-4
clone_size: few
d_call: TRBD1
cdr3_aa: CASSDRGWGTEAFF
cdr3_nt: TGTGCCAGCAGCGACAGGGGGTGGGGCACTGAAGCTTTCTTT

j_call: TRBJ1-1
v_call: TRBV3-1
clone_size: NA
d_call: NA
cdr3_aa: CASSQGTTLNTEAFF
cdr3_nt: TGTGCCAGCAGCCAAGGCACGACTTTGAACACTGAAGCTTTCTTT

j_call: TRBJ2-3
v_call: TRBV2
clone_size: NA
d_call: TRBD2
cdr3_aa: CASSGLAGAPSTSDTQYF
cdr3_nt: TGTGCCAGCAGCGGACTAGCGGGAGCGCCGAGCACATCAGATACGCAGTATTTT

j_call: TRBJ1-2
v_call: TRBV9
clone_size: NA
d_call: NA
cdr3_aa: CASSVAVTSNYGYTF
cdr3_nt: TGTGCCAGCAGCGTAGCCGTGACATCAAACTATGGCTACACCTTC

j_call: TRBJ2-7
v_call: TRBV6-6
clone_size: NA
d_call: NA
cdr3_aa: CASSRTSNSLQYF
cdr3_nt: TGTGCCAGCAGCAGGACCTCAAACTCGTTGCAGTACTTC

j_call: TRBJ2-5
v_call: TRBV29-1
clone_size: NA
d_call: NA
cdr3_aa: CSVEDGTAKETQYF
cdr3_nt: TGCAGCGTTGAAGATGGGACGGCTAAAGAGACCCAGTACTTC

j_call: TRBJ1-2
v_call: TRBV6-5
clone_size: NA
d_call: TRBD1
cdr3_aa: CASSWDRGRAGYTF
cdr3_nt: TGTGCCAGCAGTTGGGACAGGGGTAGGGCTGGCTACACCTTC

j_call: TRBJ2-4
v_call: TRBV12-3/TRBV12-4
clone_size: NA
d_call: NA
cdr3_aa: CASTPSSGRLAKNIQYF
cdr3_nt: TGTGCCAGCACTCCTTCGAGCGGTCGACTAGCCAAAAACATTCAGTACTTC

j_call: TRBJ1-3
v_call: TRBV3-1
clone_size: NA
d_call: NA
cdr3_aa: CASSQVSMGRGNTIYF
cdr3_nt: TGTGCCAGCAGCCAAGTTTCTATGGGACGTGGAAACACCATATATTTT

j_call: TRBJ1-6
v_call: TRBV12-3/TRBV12-4
clone_size: few
d_call: TRBD1
cdr3_aa: CASSSDRVNSPLHF
cdr3_nt: TGTGCCAGCAGTTCGGACAGGGTCAATTCACCCCTCCACTTT

j_call: TRBJ2-4
v_call: TRBV5-1
clone_size: NA
d_call: TRBD1
cdr3_aa: CASSTWTGQNIQYF
cdr3_nt: TGCGCCAGCAGCACATGGACAGGGCAGAACATTCAGTACTTC

j_call: TRBJ2-1
v_call: TRBV13
clone_size: NA
d_call: TRBD2
cdr3_aa: CASSLVGGGANEQFF
cdr3_nt: TGTGCCAGCAGCTTAGTCGGCGGGGGGGCCAATGAGCAGTTCTTC

j_call: TRBJ1-1
v_call: TRBV19
clone_size: NA
d_call: NA
cdr3_aa: CASSNGRFGTEAFF
cdr3_nt: TGTGCCAGTAGTAACGGACGGTTTGGAACTGAAGCTTTCTTT

j_call: TRBJ2-5
v_call: TRBV23-1
clone_size: NA
d_call: NA
cdr3_aa: CASSRRPGGRETQYF
cdr3_nt: TGCGCCAGCAGTCGTCGCCCGGGGGGCAGAGAGACCCAGTACTTC

j_call: TRBJ2-1
v_call: TRBV7-8
clone_size: NA
d_call: NA
cdr3_aa: CASTVRVGANNEQFF
cdr3_nt: TGTGCCAGCACCGTGAGGGTAGGGGCTAACAATGAGCAGTTCTTC

j_call: TRBJ2-5
v_call: TRBV25-1
clone_size: NA
d_call: TRBD2
cdr3_aa: CASSGQGGKGETQYF
cdr3_nt: TGTGCCAGCAGTGGTCAGGGAGGGAAAGGAGAGACCCAGTACTTC

j_call: TRBJ1-2
v_call: TRBV20-1
clone_size: NA
d_call: TRBD1
cdr3_aa: CSAQPPGQGAYYTF
cdr3_nt: TGCAGTGCCCAACCGCCGGGACAGGGGGCTTACTACACCTTC

j_call: TRBJ2-1
v_call: TRBV25-1
clone_size: NA
d_call: NA
cdr3_aa: CASSAAGVDEQFF
cdr3_nt: TGTGCCAGCAGTGCAGCAGGGGTCGATGAGCAGTTCTTC

j_call: TRBJ2-2
v_call: TRBV27
clone_size: few
d_call: TRBD1
cdr3_aa: CASSFTGTGGPMNTGELFF
cdr3_nt: TGTGCCAGCAGTTTTACCGGGACAGGGGGACCCATGAACACCGGGGAGCTGTTTTTT

j_call: TRBJ2-5
v_call: TRBV7-3
clone_size: few
d_call: TRBD2
cdr3_aa: CASSPTGGSETQYF
cdr3_nt: TGTGCCAGCAGCCCTACGGGGGGATCGGAGACCCAGTACTTC

j_call: TRBJ1-1
v_call: TRBV5-1
clone_size: few
d_call: NA
cdr3_aa: CASSLRAGWTEAFF
cdr3_nt: TGCGCCAGCAGCTTGAGGGCCGGATGGACTGAAGCTTTCTTT

j_call: TRBJ2-7
v_call: TRBV7-3
clone_size: NA
d_call: TRBD2
cdr3_aa: CASSQSRGAREQYF
cdr3_nt: TGTGCCAGCAGCCAGTCGCGGGGGGCCCGGGAGCAGTACTTC

j_call: TRBJ2-3
v_call: TRBV7-2
clone_size: few
d_call: NA
cdr3_aa: CASSPGTFTDTQYF
cdr3_nt: TGTGCCAGCAGCCCAGGGACTTTCACAGATACGCAGTATTTT

j_call: TRBJ1-6
v_call: TRBV6-5
clone_size: few
d_call: TRBD1
cdr3_aa: CASSLKGTAYSYNSPLHF
cdr3_nt: TGTGCCAGCAGTTTAAAAGGGACAGCTTATTCCTATAATTCACCCCTCCACTTT

j_call: TRBJ1-5
v_call: TRBV4-2
clone_size: NA
d_call: NA
cdr3_aa: CASSPPLAGQPQHF
cdr3_nt: TGTGCCAGCAGCCCCCCGCTCGCGGGCCAGCCCCAGCATTTT

j_call: TRBJ1-5
v_call: TRBV21-1
clone_size: few
d_call: NA
cdr3_aa: CASSNTRGAIYSNQPQHF
cdr3_nt: TGTGCCAGCAGCAATACGAGGGGGGCAATATATAGCAATCAGCCCCAGCATTTT

j_call: TRBJ2-1
v_call: TRBV29-1
clone_size: once
d_call: TRBD2
cdr3_aa: CSVGLAGGPLQFF
cdr3_nt: TGCAGCGTTGGACTAGCGGGAGGGCCCTTGCAGTTCTTC

j_call: TRBJ2-7
v_call: TRBV12-3/TRBV12-4
clone_size: few
d_call: NA
cdr3_aa: CASSPGRHNPYEQYF
cdr3_nt: TGTGCCAGCAGTCCGGGCCGGCATAACCCTTACGAGCAGTACTTC

j_call: TRBJ2-3
v_call: TRBV7-2
clone_size: many
d_call: NA
cdr3_aa: CASSSQPSDTQYF
cdr3_nt: TGTGCCAGCAGCTCCCAACCGTCAGATACGCAGTATTTT

j_call: TRBJ2-1
v_call: TRBV12-3/TRBV12-4
clone_size: NA
d_call: NA
cdr3_aa: CASKDQGLLYNEQFF
cdr3_nt: TGTGCCAGCAAGGACCAGGGGCTCCTATACAATGAGCAGTTCTTC

j_call: TRBJ2-7
v_call: TRBV7-9
clone_size: NA
d_call: NA
cdr3_aa: CASSLASGAPYEQYF
cdr3_nt: TGTGCCAGCAGCTTAGCTTCAGGGGCACCCTACGAGCAGTACTTC

j_call: TRBJ1-3
v_call: TRBV7-2
clone_size: NA
d_call: NA
cdr3_aa: CASSPRGGDSGNTIYF
cdr3_nt: TGTGCCAGCAGCCCGCGAGGAGGGGACTCTGGAAACACCATATATTTT

j_call: TRBJ2-1
v_call: TRBV5-5
clone_size: many
d_call: TRBD2
cdr3_aa: CASSATSGAYNEQFF
cdr3_nt: TGTGCCAGCAGCGCAACTAGCGGGGCCTACAATGAGCAGTTCTTC

j_call: TRBJ2-1
v_call: TRBV12-3/TRBV12-4
clone_size: few
d_call: TRBD2
cdr3_aa: CASSFPLAGGLEQFF
cdr3_nt: TGTGCCAGCAGTTTTCCGCTAGCGGGGGGGCTTGAGCAGTTCTTC

j_call: TRBJ1-2
v_call: TRBV14
clone_size: few
d_call: NA
cdr3_aa: CASSRGNYDGYTF
cdr3_nt: TGTGCCAGCAGCCGAGGGAACTATGATGGCTACACCTTC

j_call: TRBJ1-1
v_call: TRBV2
clone_size: NA
d_call: TRBD1
cdr3_aa: CASRDGQVLMTEAFF
cdr3_nt: TGTGCCAGCAGGGACGGACAGGTACTAATGACTGAAGCTTTCTTT

j_call: TRBJ1-1
v_call: TRBV7-6
clone_size: NA
d_call: TRBD1
cdr3_aa: CASSHTGGAVLTEAFF
cdr3_nt: TGTGCCAGCAGCCACACAGGGGGCGCGGTGTTGACTGAAGCTTTCTTT

j_call: TRBJ2-1
v_call: TRBV7-7
clone_size: few
d_call: NA
cdr3_aa: CASSLFLGNEQFF
cdr3_nt: TGTGCTAGCAGCTTATTCTTGGGCAATGAGCAGTTCTTC

j_call: TRBJ2-3
v_call: TRBV6-5
clone_size: few
d_call: TRBD1
cdr3_aa: CASSYTGGITDTQYF
cdr3_nt: TGTGCCAGCAGTTACACAGGGGGCATCACAGATACGCAGTATTTT

j_call: TRBJ2-3
v_call: TRBV24-1
clone_size: few
d_call: NA
cdr3_aa: CATELLDTQYF
cdr3_nt: TGTGCCACCGAGTTGTTAGATACGCAGTATTTT

j_call: TRBJ2-7
v_call: TRBV7-2
clone_size: many
d_call: TRBD1
cdr3_aa: CASSLVTGGPYEQYF
cdr3_nt: TGTGCCAGCAGCTTAGTGACAGGGGGTCCCTACGAGCAGTACTTC

j_call: TRBJ2-5
v_call: TRBV6-5
clone_size: few
d_call: TRBD1
cdr3_aa: CASSLDRATGGVSETQYF
cdr3_nt: TGTGCCAGCAGTCTCGACCGGGCGACAGGGGGCGTTTCGGAGACCCAGTACTTC

j_call: TRBJ2-1
v_call: TRBV6-2/TRBV6-3
clone_size: once
d_call: TRBD2
cdr3_aa: CASSYQRASGRGEQFF
cdr3_nt: TGTGCCAGCAGTTACCAGAGGGCTAGCGGGAGAGGAGAGCAGTTCTTC

j_call: TRBJ1-5
v_call: TRBV7-9
clone_size: many
d_call: TRBD1
cdr3_aa: CASSPGTGYQPQHF
cdr3_nt: TGTGCCAGCAGCCCCGGGACAGGATACCAGCCCCAGCATTTT

j_call: TRBJ1-4
v_call: TRBV12-3/TRBV12-4
clone_size: few
d_call: NA
cdr3_aa: CASTNGLAEKLFF
cdr3_nt: TGTGCCAGCACCAACGGACTGGCGGAAAAACTGTTTTTT

j_call: TRBJ1-5
v_call: TRBV12-3/TRBV12-4
clone_size: NA
d_call: NA
cdr3_aa: CASKLRGAHNQPQHF
cdr3_nt: TGTGCCAGCAAACTCCGAGGGGCGCACAATCAGCCCCAGCATTTT

j_call: TRBJ1-2
v_call: TRBV29-1
clone_size: NA
d_call: NA
cdr3_aa: CSVRAGTYGYTF
cdr3_nt: TGCAGCGTTAGGGCCGGGACCTACGGCTACACCTTC

j_call: TRBJ2-5
v_call: TRBV7-9
clone_size: many
d_call: NA
cdr3_aa: CASTLMGRQETQYF
cdr3_nt: TGTGCCAGCACTCTAATGGGGAGACAAGAGACCCAGTACTTC

j_call: TRBJ2-3
v_call: TRBV20-1
clone_size: NA
d_call: NA
cdr3_aa: CSAPPPLSTDTQYF
cdr3_nt: TGCAGTGCTCCCCCACCTTTATCCACAGATACGCAGTATTTT

j_call: TRBJ1-2
v_call: TRBV6-5
clone_size: NA
d_call: NA
cdr3_aa: CASSQSGGLPGYTF
cdr3_nt: TGTGCCAGCAGTCAGTCGGGGGGGCTTCCCGGCTACACCTTC